Detailed here is one TCR beta chain. Sequencing used immunoSEQ multiplex PCR; TCRdb keeps in-frame clones, though not all of them. The sample yields 330,000 or so clones, almost 90% seen once. The data are from a study of blood T cell repertoires in COVID-19. The V end lost 5 bases, the J end lost 0 bases, and 10 bases lay between the germline ends. The V gene's germline CDR1 is KGHDR and CDR2 SFDVKD. This CDR3 has 15 amino acids. The chain has TRBV24-1 and TRBJ1-5; a weak D match, TRBD1 (5 bases). This TCR came from a woman in her 30s who had been exposed to COVID-19. The sequenced sample consisted of PBMCs or T cells enriched from blood (not recorded which). The CDR3 sequence: CATSARTNSNQPQHF. The CDR3 coding sequence is TGTGCCACCAGTGCCAGGACAAATAGCAATCAGCCCCAGCATTTT.